The T cell receptor beta chain described here comes from a study of multiple sclerosis patients with progressive multifocal leukoencephalopathy. This CDR3 spans 16 amino acids. The germline V gene encodes CDR1 SEHNR and CDR2 FQNEAQ (reference sequence). The junction had 6 bases not matched to a gene; V was cut back by 0 bases and J by 2 bases. Study-wide findings and caveats: Expanded clones at PML onset predated and persisted through natalizumab therapy.

To note about this clone: Its specificity is unknown.

This was a survey-level run. TCRdb's table, derived via immunoSEQ multiplex PCR, lists solely in-frame clones and lacks some. Seen here are approximately 31,000 clones, about 88% observed once, and the top ten hold about 1.5%. Stated time point: before natalizumab initiation. This receptor was obtained from a human donor with multiple sclerosis. Sequences were obtained from PBMCs. This chain joins TRBV7-9 and TRBJ2-7; TRBD1 aligns across 8 bases. This CDR3 reads CASSLASPQGAYEQYF. CDR3 in DNA: TGTGCCAGCAGCTTAGCAAGTCCACAGGGGGCCTACGAGCAGTACTTC.